This T cell receptor beta chain is from a study of cytomegalovirus exposure and HLA in healthy donors. The overall study: One earlier analysis, a look at 180 million or so T cells, found some 100 million unique TCR beta sequences. Points from the study as a whole: It has been reported that TCR beta sequences accurately predicted the HLA-A and HLA-B alleles of most subjects. Across all donors, roughly uniform sequencing depth was an assumption of the presence/absence analyses.

Germline V gene lookup returns CDR1 LNHDA and CDR2 SQIVND (reference sequence). The J segment lost 1 base and the V segment lost 4 bases, leaving 4 bases of the junction unmatched. The CDR3 has 16 residues. The PCR ran on 60 Vbeta and 13 Jbeta primers. The method was immunoSEQ multiplex PCR; TCRdb's version includes in-frame clones alone and lacks a portion of them. The repertoire holds 100,000 to 150,000 clones, with about four fifths as singletons. This clone was counted between two and nine times. Its antigen remains unknown. Sequenced: PBMCs. The genes are TRBV19 and TRBJ2-2; 9 bases line up with TRBD1. The sequence was collected from a man between 18 and 29 years old in good health and CMV-seronegative. The CDR3 bases are TGTGCCAGTAGTACTCGGGACAGGGTGAACACCGGGGAGCTGTTTTTT. Translated: CASSTRDRVNTGELFF.